The rows below give T cell receptor beta chains drawn from one sample of a study of Ad26.COV2.S vaccination and SARS-CoV-2 variants. TCRdb's table, derived via immunoSEQ multiplex PCR, lists solely in-frame clones and lacks some. The sample has more than 300,000 clones; around 90% are singletons. The source material was peripheral blood, sampled in a trial of Ad26.COV2.S vaccine versus placebo. The receptors were sampled from a person between 18 and 60 years old who received the Ad26.COV2.S COVID-19 vaccine or a placebo. Both conserved end residues are trimmed from each CDR3. The D gene is left open where the match is weak.

CDR3aa,v_gene,d_gene,j_gene,len
AWSVGPGKKTQY,TRBV30,-,TRBJ2-5,12
SASARGLSGYT,TRBV20-1,-,TRBJ1-2,11
ASSYDSRQPQH,TRBV6-2/TRBV6-3,-,TRBJ1-5,11
ASSRDIMNTEAF,TRBV4-3,-,TRBJ1-1,12
AWQTNYGYT,TRBV30,-,TRBJ1-2,9
ASSLYSGRALGTQY,TRBV5-5,TRBD2,TRBJ2-5,14
ASSRGGRYNEQF,TRBV3-1/TRBV3-2,-,TRBJ2-1,12
ASSGTSGNYNEQF,TRBV7-3,TRBD2,TRBJ2-1,13
ASSAYRTSRTPDTQY,TRBV9,TRBD2,TRBJ2-3,15
ASSYPPGANTGELF,TRBV6-5,-,TRBJ2-2,14
ASSQDSYGYT,TRBV18,-,TRBJ1-2,10
ASSWGPAGDTGELF,TRBV5-1,TRBD2,TRBJ2-2,14
ASSLGGTSGTDTQY,TRBV5-1,TRBD2,TRBJ2-3,14
ASTGVYQPQH,TRBV27,-,TRBJ1-5,10
ASSATGGGGANVLT,TRBV28,TRBD1,TRBJ2-6,14
AISESTGTNEKLF,TRBV10-3,-,TRBJ1-4,13
SVEHQDVGEQY,TRBV29-1,-,TRBJ2-7,11
ASSLMANPSYNEQF,TRBV7-3,-,TRBJ2-1,14
ASSLHISGGADTQY,TRBV13,TRBD2,TRBJ2-3,14
ASSPGTGANVLT,TRBV18,-,TRBJ2-6,12
ASSQEQALNYGYT,TRBV4-1,-,TRBJ1-2,13
ASSQDLGTGGGYT,TRBV4-3,TRBD1,TRBJ1-2,13
ATHRSGTENEKLF,TRBV27,TRBD1,TRBJ1-4,13
ASSAGTGGYNEQF,TRBV5-1,TRBD1,TRBJ2-1,13
ASSPGQKYNEQF,TRBV11-2,-,TRBJ2-1,12
ASSKVLTAGANVLT,TRBV21-1,-,TRBJ2-6,14
ASSRLAANTGELF,TRBV6-5,TRBD2,TRBJ2-2,13
AWTTGVGTDTQY,TRBV30,TRBD1,TRBJ2-3,12
ASSLDRARETQY,TRBV7-9,-,TRBJ2-5,12
ASSELRDGPYEQY,TRBV25-1,-,TRBJ2-7,13
AWSQQYTGELF,TRBV30,-,TRBJ2-2,11
ASSSDWPPNTEAF,TRBV5-1,-,TRBJ1-1,13
ASSLGRSDTEAF,TRBV7-6,-,TRBJ1-1,12
ASSPEQGSNQPQH,TRBV19,-,TRBJ1-5,13
ASSLGAAKNIQY,TRBV7-3,-,TRBJ2-4,12
ASSPRTGGRYEQY,TRBV6-2/TRBV6-3,TRBD1,TRBJ2-7,13
ASTRPGQGASPEAF,TRBV5-6,TRBD1,TRBJ1-1,14
ASRDRGLTGELF,TRBV6-5,TRBD1,TRBJ2-2,12
ASSKTSYGYT,TRBV19,-,TRBJ1-2,10
ASGPELARNAF,TRBV12-5,-,TRBJ1-1,11
ARGGPSSYNEQF,TRBV19,-,TRBJ2-1,12
AWSRLGGGSTEAF,TRBV30,-,TRBJ1-1,13
ASSLGEQGNEQF,TRBV7-3,TRBD1,TRBJ2-1,12
ASRPGGSNQPQH,TRBV12-2,-,TRBJ1-5,12
ASSTQHYNEQF,TRBV6-6,-,TRBJ2-1,11
ASSLGREVEKLF,TRBV28,-,TRBJ1-4,12
AWSGQAFDTEAF,TRBV30,-,TRBJ1-1,12
ASSSASGGYTGELF,TRBV9,TRBD2,TRBJ2-2,14
ASSKESRWGYGYT,TRBV21-1,-,TRBJ1-2,13
ASSPNRDRVNTGELF,TRBV7-3,TRBD1,TRBJ2-2,15
ASSDSGSSYNEQF,TRBV6-4,-,TRBJ2-1,13
ASRSTGGGGYT,TRBV28,TRBD1,TRBJ1-2,11
ASSFGQNTEAF,TRBV6-2/TRBV6-3,-,TRBJ1-1,11
ASSYGEGELF,TRBV6-5,-,TRBJ2-2,10
AIGGLAGEGQTQY,TRBV28,TRBD2,TRBJ2-5,13
ASSRTGAISYEQY,TRBV18,TRBD1,TRBJ2-7,13
ASSLIRAGGPKRSYEQY,TRBV28,TRBD2,TRBJ2-7,17